These 32 T cell receptor beta chains were sequenced from one sample in a study of blood T cell repertoires in COVID-19 (dated by TCRdb to about 2020). The protocol used for the library was the immunoSEQ multiplex PCR assay. Entries here come from immuneACCESS through TCRdb and include only in-frame sequences with V and J called. Some clones fail to appear in such tables; in the studies checked, an unresolved V gene covers under half of the shortfall, and the cause of the remainder is unknown. The sample profile shows fewer than 200,000 clones; 84% of them were found once. Approximately 12% of the sample lies in the top ten. Sequencing used PBMCs or T cells enriched from blood (not recorded which). The receptors come from a man over 45 who had recovered from COVID-19.

The chain is built from TRBV25-1 and TRBJ2-7, with 12 bases aligning to TRBD2. The length of the CDR3 is 15 residues. CDR1 is MGHDK and CDR2 is SYGVNS in the germline V gene. Trimming cost V 8 bases and J 5 bases; bases outside gene matches: 10. The CDR3 region has the DNA TGTGCCAGCCGACCTAGCGGGGGGGCGGTCCACGAGCAGTACTTC. Protein product: CASRPSGGAVHEQYF.

The rearrangement links TRBV28 to TRBJ2-7; 7 bases fit TRBD1. The CDR3 totals 17 residues. J gave up 6 bases and V 5 bases, and 19 bases lay outside the gene matches. Per the germline V gene, CDR1 is MDHEN and CDR2 is SYDVKM. CDR3 in DNA: TGTGCCAGCAGTCCCAGGCTACAAACAGGGGCTTCGGGCGAGCAGTACTTC. Its protein is CASSPRLQTGASGEQYF.

The V call is TRBV7-9, the J call TRBJ2-2; D might be TRBD2 (6 bases). V lost 6 bases and J 1 base, leaving 12 bases between the germline ends. Germline lookup yields CDR1 SEHNR and CDR2 FQNEAQ (reference sequence). CDR3 length: 15 residues. The CDR3 region has the DNA TGTGCCAGCAGTCCCGGGACTGTGAACACCGGGGAGCTGTTTTTT. Protein: CASSPGTVNTGELFF.

The J gene is TRBJ2-2, the V gene TRBV5-1, with 9 bases matching TRBD2. Germline V gives CDR1 SGHRS, CDR2 YFSETQ. Trimming took 3 bases from V and 4 from J; bases not matched to a gene: 7. This CDR3 comprises 16 residues. CDR3 sequence (DNA): TGCGCCAGCAGCTCGACTACTAGCGGGCTCACCGGGGAGCTGTTTTTT. This translates into CASSSTTSGLTGELFF.

This chain links TRBV28 with TRBJ2-7; TRBD1 matches at 9 bases. CDR1 is MDHEN and CDR2 is SYDVKM in the germline V gene. This CDR3 is built from 16 residues. The J segment lost 2 bases and the V segment lost 2 bases, leaving 7 bases of the junction unmatched. The CDR3 spells CASSLLGQGPPYEQYF. CDR3 coding DNA: TGTGCCAGCAGTTTACTGGGACAGGGCCCCCCCTACGAGCAGTACTTC.

This chain joins TRBV5-5 and TRBJ2-7, with a weak D call TRBD2 (8 bases). Germline V gives CDR1 SGHKS, CDR2 YYEKEE (reference sequence). The CDR3 loop spans 15 amino acids. Trimming left V 0 bases short and J 5 bases short, with 15 bases between. In nucleotides, the CDR3 is TGTGCCAGCAGCTTGGATGGGACTAGGGGGCACGAGCAGTACTTC. This encodes CASSLDGTRGHEQYF.

Details on this clone: Its ends do not fully match the called genes, so a read error is possible. The chain links TRBV5-1 to TRBJ1-5; perhaps TRBD1 as D (5 bases). The V gene's germline CDR1 is SGHRS and CDR2 YFSETQ. The CDR3 loop spans 16 amino acids. DNA of the CDR3: TGCGCCCGCAGCTTGGACGGGGGGGGTAAGGGTCAGCCCCAGCATTTT. It translates to CARSLDGGGKGQPQHF. The variable domain in full, completed from reference TRBV5-1 and TRBJ1-5, reads KAGVTQTPRYLIKTRGQQVTLSCSPISGHRSVSWYQQTPGQGLQFLFEYFSETQRNKGNFPGRFSGRQFSNSRSEMNVSTLELGDSALYLCARSLDGGGKGQPQHFGDGTRLSIL.

This clone occurred a few times. The chain employs TRBV28 and TRBJ2-1; TRBD2 agrees at 12 bases. CDR1 and CDR2 (germline): MDHEN, SYDVKM. J lost 8 bases, V lost 11 bases, and 22 bases had no gene match. This CDR3 has 18 residues. CDR3 sequence: CAHRDRRLAGGPRDEQFF. The CDR3 bases are TGTGCCCACAGGGACAGACGTCTAGCGGGGGGGCCTAGGGATGAGCAGTTCTTC.

V and J are TRBV18 and TRBJ2-1, with 8 bases lining up with TRBD1. Per germline, CDR1 KGHSH and CDR2 LQKENI. The length of the CDR3 is 16 residues. The V and J ends lost 6 bases and 3 bases, in that order; junction bases with no gene match: 10. The CDR3 loop reads CASSTRGQAIYNEQFF. CDR3 DNA: TGTGCCAGCTCCACACGGGGACAGGCGATCTACAATGAGCAGTTCTTC.

A few counts support this clone. The rearrangement links TRBV5-6 to TRBJ1-6, with TRBD1 matching over 7 bases. The trim removed 0 bases at V and 3 bases at J, leaving 3 bases unmatched. The CDR3 spans 16 residues. Germline V CDR1 and CDR2: SGHDT, YYEEEE. The DNA of the CDR3 is TGTGCCAGCAGCTTGGGAGGGGGCGGCTATAATTCACCCCTCCACTTT. Its translation is CASSLGGGGYNSPLHF.

J is TRBJ1-1 and V is TRBV6-5; TRBD1 agrees at 7 bases. The V gene's germline CDR1 is MNHEY and CDR2 SVGAGI. The CDR3 consists of 13 residues. V shed 6 bases, J shed 10 bases, and the junction held 11 bases outside the gene matches. The CDR3 protein is CASRLTSDRRAFF. CDR3 nucleotide sequence: TGTGCCAGCAGACTAACTTCGGACAGGCGAGCTTTCTTT.

The genes are TRBV5-1 and TRBJ2-3; D uncertain. Trimming cost V 1 base and J 8 bases, with 5 bases left between them. Looked up from germline, CDR1 is SGHRS and CDR2 is YFSETQ. The CDR3 extends over 11 amino acids. The CDR3 protein is CASSLPGTQYF. For the CDR3, the DNA is TGCGCCAGCAGCTTGCCGGGTACGCAGTATTTT.

This sequence joins TRBV11-2 and TRBJ2-1, with 13 bases lining up with TRBD2. Germline V gene data show CDR1 as SGHAT and CDR2 as FQNNGV. The CDR3 has 17 amino acids. The trim removed 4 bases at V and 8 bases at J, leaving 11 bases unmatched. CDR3 loop: CASSWSLAGGPSHEQFF. In nucleotides, the CDR3 is TGTGCCAGCAGCTGGTCACTAGCGGGGGGGCCGAGTCATGAGCAGTTCTTC.

The chain employs TRBV7-2 and TRBJ2-5; D is possibly TRBD2 (6 bases). CDR1 SGHTA and CDR2 FQGNSA come from the germline V gene. CDR3 length: 15 residues. V lost 1 base to trimming and J lost 5 bases, with 14 bases between them. The CDR3 reads CASSLEGLPAETQYF. CDR3 nucleotide sequence: TGTGCCAGCAGCTTAGAGGGACTCCCCGCCGAGACCCAGTACTTC.

The chain links TRBV6-5 to TRBJ2-7; D might be TRBD1 (6 bases). The germline V gene has CDR1 MNHEY and CDR2 SVGAGI. The CDR3 totals 13 residues. Trimming cost V 6 bases and J 5 bases, with 14 bases left between them. This CDR3 is CASRKTGSDEQYF. The CDR3 DNA reads as TGTGCCAGCAGGAAGACAGGTAGTGACGAGCAGTACTTC.

The CDR3 DNA is TGTGCCACCAGCTACAGGGTGACCGGGGAGCTGTTTTTT. Its protein product is CATSYRVTGELFF. This rearrangement joins TRBV24-1 to TRBJ2-2, with D tentatively TRBD1 (6 bases). This CDR3 region has 13 residues. Trimming took off 7 bases at V and 5 bases at J, with 10 bases between the two ends. Germline CDR1 and CDR2: KGHDR and SFDVKD.

This clone turned up a few times. Additional DNA sequences in this sample encode the identical CDR3. The chain couples TRBV6-5 to TRBJ2-1, with TRBD1 identical over 8 bases. V was clipped by 6 bases and J by 3 bases; unmatched bases: 7. The CDR3 consists of 15 residues. CDR1 MNHEY and CDR2 SVGAGI come from the germline V gene. The CDR3, as DNA: TGTGCCAGCAGCCTCGGACAGGGTTACTACAATGAGCAGTTCTTC. Amino acids: CASSLGQGYYNEQFF.

V usage is TRBV5-1 and J usage is TRBJ1-6; the D is unclear. The CDR3 has 13 residues. The germline V gene encodes CDR1 SGHRS and CDR2 YFSETQ. V was pared by 3 bases and J by 8 bases, with 9 bases between. This chain's CDR3 is CASSSKHDSPLHF. The DNA for the CDR3 is TGCGCCAGCAGCTCAAAACATGATTCACCCCTCCACTTT.

The chain joins TRBV18 to TRBJ1-2; possible D gene TRBD1, 5 bases. V lost 3 bases to trimming and J lost 5 bases, with 7 bases between them. The CDR3 sequence is 12 residues long. Germline CDR1 reads KGHSH; CDR2 reads LQKENI. The CDR3 loop reads CASSPGGYGYTF. The CDR3 DNA follows: TGTGCCAGCTCACCGGGGGGGTATGGCTACACCTTC.

The CDR3 sequence is CASSQQAMNTEAFF. Here the CDR3 DNA reads TGCGCCAGCAGCCAACAGGCCATGAACACTGAAGCTTTCTTT. This sequence joins TRBV5-1 and TRBJ1-1; maybe TRBD1 (5 bases). Looked up from germline, CDR1 is SGHRS and CDR2 is YFSETQ. This CDR3 region has 14 residues. V was clipped by 4 bases and J by 0 bases, with 10 bases between them.

The chain couples TRBV28 to TRBJ1-4; TRBD1 matches at 7 bases. The CDR3 sequence is 16 residues long. Germline CDR1 is MDHEN and CDR2 is SYDVKM. V dropped 2 bases and J dropped 8; count of bases not matched to a gene: 11. The CDR3 nucleotides are TGTGCCAGCAGTTTACCGCAGGGACAGTCGGGCGAAAAACTGTTTTTT. Translated, it gives CASSLPQGQSGEKLFF.

Written as DNA, the CDR3 is TGTGCCAGCAGCTGGGGCCGGGCCCTATTCCGTAAGGCCGATACGCAGTATTTT. Amino acid sequence: CASSWGRALFRKADTQYF. The chain joins TRBV5-4 to TRBJ2-3; D might be TRBD1 (5 bases). Germline lookup yields CDR1 SGHNT and CDR2 YYREEE (reference sequence). Trimming removed 3 bases at V and 6 bases at J, with 26 bases between. The CDR3 is 18 residues long.

The chain combines TRBV6-5 with TRBJ2-7; 7 nucleotides match TRBD1. The CDR3 runs 14 residues. Germline loops: CDR1 MNHEY, CDR2 SVGAGI. Losses at the gene ends were 7 bases for V and 2 bases for J; bases not matched to a gene: 8. The CDR3 sequence: CASKSTGTAYEQYF. Here the CDR3 DNA reads TGTGCCAGCAAGAGTACCGGGACAGCCTACGAGCAGTACTTC.

The chain has TRBV30 and TRBJ2-5, with 7 bases identical to TRBD1. Unmatched junction bases numbered 14, after V lost 6 bases and J lost 4 bases. In germline, CDR1 is GTSNPN, CDR2 SVGIG (reference sequence). CDR3 length equals 15 residues. The CDR3 DNA reads as TGTGCCTGCGCCACAGGGGTTATGTCAGGAGAGACCCAGTACTTC. It translates to CACATGVMSGETQYF.

The chain is built from TRBV12-3 or TRBV12-4 and TRBJ1-1; D remains ambiguous. The CDR3 totals 13 residues. Between the trimmed V and J ends, which lost 6 bases and 1 base, there was a span of 9 bases. In DNA, the CDR3 is TGTGCCAGCAGGAGTCGGGGGAACACTGAAGCTTTCTTT. Its protein is CASRSRGNTEAFF.

This chain joins TRBV7-9 and TRBJ1-6, with 7 nucleotides matching TRBD1. J lost 6 bases, V lost 5 bases, and 7 bases had no gene match. The CDR3 is 15 residues long. Germline-derived CDR1 and CDR2 are SEHNR and FQNEAQ (reference sequence). The CDR3 nucleotides read TGTGCCAGCAGCCCCGGGACAGCGTTTAATTCACCCCTCCACTTT. Protein: CASSPGTAFNSPLHF.

The V call is TRBV6-5, the J call TRBJ2-3; D is unclear. Germline lookup yields CDR1 MNHEY and CDR2 SVGAGI. Trimming cost V 7 bases and J 1 base, with 9 bases left between them. The CDR3 extends over 13 amino acids. As DNA, the CDR3 is TGTGCCAGCAAAAATCCGGGCACAGATACGCAGTATTTT. It yields the protein CASKNPGTDTQYF.

This sequence joins TRBV7-3 and TRBJ2-1; a weak D match, TRBD1 (6 bases). The CDR3 is 14 amino acids. V was shortened by 0 bases and J by 10 bases, with 13 bases between the two germline ends. Germline V gives CDR1 SGHTA, CDR2 FQGTGA. This chain's CDR3 is CASSLTPRGNEQFF. The CDR3 DNA reads TGTGCCAGCAGCTTAACGCCAAGGGGGAACGAGCAGTTCTTC.

The gene calls are TRBV4-3 and TRBJ2-3, with 10 bases aligning to TRBD2. Germline V CDR1 and CDR2: LGHNA, YSLEER. Trimming cost V 0 bases and J 4 bases; bases outside gene matches: 4. The CDR3 runs 16 residues. In nucleotides, the CDR3 is TGCGCCAGCAGCCAAGATCGGACTAGCGGATCAGATACGCAGTATTTT. Encoded protein: CASSQDRTSGSDTQYF.

This sequence joins TRBV12-3 or TRBV12-4 and TRBJ1-5; no firm D call. Trimming removed 2 bases at V and 3 bases at J, with 5 bases between. The CDR3 sequence is 13 residues long. CDR3 protein: CASSLSNNQPQHF. In nucleotides, the CDR3 is TGTGCCAGCAGTTTATCCAACAATCAGCCCCAGCATTTT.

This clone was seen a single time. The chain joins TRBV14 to TRBJ1-6; D gene unclear. This CDR3 is 15 amino acids long. Germline V CDR1 and CDR2: SGHDN, FVKESK. Trimming stripped 4 bases from V and 13 bases from J, with 20 bases between. CDR3 sequence reads: CASSRTYEPREPLHF. The CDR3 DNA follows: TGTGCCAGCAGCCGGACTTATGAACCGCGGGAGCCCCTCCACTTT.

This clone appeared a few times. The chain carries TRBV7-9 and TRBJ2-1, with D perhaps matching TRBD1 (6 bases). Trimming left V 5 bases short and J 10 bases short, with 15 bases between. Germline values: CDR1 SEHNR, CDR2 FQNEAQ (reference sequence). The CDR3 spans 13 residues. As DNA, the CDR3 is TGTGCCAGCAGCCCCTCCTCCAGGGGCGAGCAGTTCTTC. Amino acid sequence: CASSPSSRGEQFF.